This T cell receptor (beta chain) was observed in a study of cytomegalovirus exposure and HLA in healthy donors. Whole-study results and caveats: Among the sequence variants, a highly shared cluster was likely an artifact of sequencing. HLA alleles were associated with some 17,000 TCR beta sequences in a later analysis at 0.05 false discovery rate. Confirmation in vitro established that three CMV-associated chains were specific for CMV antigens. In a later analysis, several top co-occurrence clusters appeared linked to parvovirus B19, influenza, CMV and Epstein-Barr virus.

Comment on this clone: Its antigen is unidentified.

V trimming: 4 bases; J trimming: 4 bases; junction bases outside the gene matches: 6. Germline CDR1 MNHEY, CDR2 SVGAGI. The CDR3 has 15 residues. Primers: 60 Vbeta forward and 13 Jbeta reverse. Assay used: immunoSEQ multiplex PCR; TCRdb lists only in-frame clones, some missing. The sample holds around 190,000 clones, approximately 80% seen once. The specimen sequenced was PBMCs. This chain uses TRBV6-5 with TRBJ2-1, with 8 bases matching TRBD1. This receptor was taken from a man aged 55-75 years in good health and CMV-seronegative. The CDR3 coding sequence is TGTGCCAGCAGTTGGACAGGGCTCGATTACAATGAGCAGTTCTTC. Its protein is CASSWTGLDYNEQFF.